This T cell receptor (beta chain) was identified in a study of T cells in Graves' hyperthyroidism and ophthalmopathy. Whole-study context: Upon initial diagnosis and before any treatment, peripheral blood was collected.

Amplification yielded TCR beta CDR3 regions, with RNA transcripts as the source. HTBI primers were employed in a first-round RT-PCR of the TCR CDR3. A single record per CDR3 protein comes from TCRdb applying MiXCR to the multiplex PCR reads. Of about 350,000 distinct CDR3 sequences in the sample, 13% to 15% are singletons; the top ten hold approximately 19%. At least ten counts were recorded for this clonotype. This CDR3 has 15 amino acids. Germline CDR1 is SGHAT and CDR2 is FQDESV (reference sequence). Trimming cost V 0 bases and J 5 bases, with 13 bases left between them. Sequencing was performed on blood. The TCR comes from an older woman with Graves' ophthalmopathy. V gene TRBV11-1 combines with J gene TRBJ1-2; a weak D match, TRBD1 (5 bases). Here the CDR3 reads CASSLADRDGYGYTF. Here the CDR3 DNA reads TGTGCCAGCAGCTTAGCAGATCGGGACGGATATGGCTACACCTTC.